These 19 T cell receptor beta chains came from one sample sequenced in a study of control samples from healthy donors and cancer patients (dated by TCRdb to the early 2020s). Library preparation employed the immunoSEQ multiplex PCR assay. This immuneACCESS table, as held by TCRdb, lists in-frame sequences with V and J called but not all clones. Of the missing ones, under half trace to an unresolved V gene in checked studies; the others have no known cause. The sample table contains 150,000 or so clones; only one count was recorded for about 89% of them. More than 6.5% of the sample is held by the ten biggest clonotypes. Sequencing used blood. All receptors come from a man between 18 and 29 years old in good health.

In its sample, this clone was seen many times. The V and J genes are TRBV6-6 and TRBJ1-1; D call uncertain. CDR1 and CDR2 from the germline V gene are MNHNY and SVGAGI (reference sequence). Trimming stripped 0 bases from V and 5 bases from J, with 10 bases between. This CDR3 is 14 amino acids long. The CDR3 bases are TGTGCCAGCAGTTACTCGAGGGCGCGGACTGAAGCTTTCTTT. This translates into CASSYSRARTEAFF.

The chain is built from TRBV12-5 and TRBJ1-1, with D perhaps matching TRBD1 (5 bases). The CDR3 covers 20 residues. Between the trimmed V and J ends, which lost 2 bases and 5 bases, there was a span of 30 bases. Per the germline V gene, CDR1 is LGHNT and CDR2 is FRNRAP. CDR3 in amino acids: CASGLLAVLGPDGRETEAFF. The CDR3 nucleotides are TGTGCTAGTGGTTTGCTAGCCGTGTTGGGACCAGACGGTCGAGAGACTGAAGCTTTCTTT.

This rearrangement joins TRBV7-5 to TRBJ2-7; the table's D gene call, TRBD2, was not cross checked with the DNA. TRBV7-5 is termed a pseudogene. This CDR3 comprises 16 residues. CDR3 in amino acids: CVRSLATSGGGYEQYF. CDR3 DNA sequence: TGTGTCAGAAGCTTAGCGACCAGCGGGGGTGGGTACGAGCAGTACTTC.

The V and J genes are TRBV5-6 and TRBJ1-2, with 8 bases identical to TRBD1. The CDR3 extends over 19 amino acids. The junction had 19 bases not matched to a gene; V was cut back by 2 bases and J by 4 bases. Germline CDR1 is SGHDT and CDR2 is YYEEEE. This CDR3 reads CASSFLRSAAVDRGYGYTF. CDR3 nucleotide sequence: TGTGCCAGCAGCTTTCTCCGGTCGGCAGCCGTAGACAGGGGCTATGGCTACACCTTC.

This chain uses TRBV2 with TRBJ1-4, with 10 bases aligning to TRBD1. The junction had 6 bases not matched to a gene; V was cut back by 6 bases and J by 8 bases. This CDR3 region has 14 residues. CDR1 SNHLY and CDR2 FYNNEI come from the germline V gene. CDR3 amino acids: CASSPDRGREKLFF. CDR3 sequence (DNA): TGTGCCAGCAGCCCGGACAGGGGGAGGGAAAAACTGTTTTTT.

This clone was seen a few times. V and J are TRBV5-1 and TRBJ1-2; no reliable D call. The germline CDR1 and CDR2 sequences are SGHRS and YFSETQ. This CDR3 contains 14 residues. The V end lost 0 bases, the J end lost 7 bases, and 13 bases lay between the germline ends. DNA for the CDR3: TGCGCCAGCAGCTTGGCCGATGGGAGGGCTGGCTACACCTTC. It specifies CASSLADGRAGYTF. Full variable domain (missing parts from reference TRBV5-1 and TRBJ1-2): KAGVTQTPRYLIKTRGQQVTLSCSPISGHRSVSWYQQTPGQGLQFLFEYFSETQRNKGNFPGRFSGRQFSNSRSEMNVSTLELGDSALYLCASSLADGRAGYTFGSGTRLTVV.

The V gene is TRBV6-6, the J gene TRBJ1-2; 9 bases align to TRBD1. The CDR3 is made up of 14 amino acids. V was pared by 6 bases and J by 3 bases, with 5 bases of the junction left unmatched. Germline lookup yields CDR1 MNHNY and CDR2 SVGAGI (reference sequence). This CDR3 is CASRDRDRDYGYTF. CDR3 nucleotides: TGTGCCAGCAGAGACCGGGACAGGGACTATGGCTACACCTTC.

V usage is TRBV7-3 and J usage is TRBJ2-5; D might be TRBD1 (6 bases). The V and J ends lost 6 bases and 2 bases respectively, with 10 bases between them. Germline values: CDR1 SGHTA, CDR2 FQGTGA. There are 13 residues in the CDR3. For the CDR3, the DNA is TGTGCCAGCAGTAAAGGACAGCAAGAGACCCAGTACTTC. Encoded protein: CASSKGQQETQYF.

The rearrangement uses TRBV2 and TRBJ1-5; D uncertain. Germline V gene lookup returns CDR1 SNHLY and CDR2 FYNNEI. V lost 5 bases and J lost 0, with 17 bases in between. The CDR3 length is 17 residues. CDR3 nucleotides: TGTGCCAGCAGTCGGGGAGGGTCCTTACATAGCAATCAGCCCCAGCATTTT. Its protein product is CASSRGGSLHSNQPQHF.

The chain couples TRBV6-6 to TRBJ1-5, with D perhaps TRBD1 (5 bases). V was trimmed by 2 bases and J by 2 bases, leaving 7 bases between them. CDR1 and CDR2 (germline): MNHNY, SVGAGI (reference sequence). This CDR3 is 14 amino acids long. CDR3 loop: CASSYKGRNQPQHF. The CDR3 region has the DNA TGTGCCAGCAGTTACAAGGGACGCAATCAGCCCCAGCATTTT.

The V gene is TRBV12-3 or TRBV12-4, the J gene TRBJ2-7; D remains unclear. This CDR3 has 13 residues. Deletions cut 7 bases from V and 5 bases from J, with 15 bases between. The DNA for the CDR3 is TGTGCCAGCACCCCCGGGTTAGTAAACGAGCAGTACTTC. Its protein is CASTPGLVNEQYF.

The gene calls are TRBV5-1 and TRBJ2-7, with 8 bases lining up with TRBD2. CDR1 is SGHRS and CDR2 is YFSETQ in the germline V gene. V gave up 0 bases and J gave up 3 bases; unmatched junction bases: 5. The CDR3 covers 15 residues. In DNA, the CDR3 is TGCGCCAGCAGCTTGGCGGGGGGGACCATCTACGAGCAGTACTTC. It translates to CASSLAGGTIYEQYF.

The chain combines TRBV4-2 with TRBJ2-3; TRBD2 agrees at 8 bases. Germline trimming cut 0 bases from V and 2 bases from J; bases unmatched to any gene: 4. This CDR3 is 16 amino acids long. CDR1 is LGHNA, CDR2 YNFKEQ, per germline. The CDR3 protein is CASSQDRGGPTDTQYF. The DNA for the CDR3 is TGTGCCAGCAGCCAAGATCGGGGGGGACCCACAGATACGCAGTATTTT.

The chain carries TRBV7-9 and TRBJ1-3; D may be TRBD1 (6 bases). Per germline, CDR1 SEHNR and CDR2 FQNEAQ (reference sequence). With 5 bases removed from V and 7 bases from J, the gap between germline ends came to 15 bases. CDR3 length: 14 amino acids. The CDR3 nucleotides read TGTGCCAGCAGCCCCCGGGGGGCGTGGAACACCATATATTTT. It encodes CASSPRGAWNTIYF.

This chain uses TRBV6-5 with TRBJ2-2; D not resolved. CDR3 length equals 13 residues. Germline assignment: CDR1 MNHEY and CDR2 SVGAGI. The V end lost 6 bases, the J end lost 4 bases, and 9 bases lay between the germline ends. CDR3 nucleotide sequence: TGTGCCAGCAGATTGACACTCACCGGGGAGCTGTTTTTT. Translating it yields CASRLTLTGELFF.

This chain uses TRBV21-1 with TRBJ1-1. TRBV21-1 is a known pseudogene. This CDR3 is 14 amino acids long. The CDR3 loop reads CASSRCRGRAEAFF. In nucleotides, the CDR3 is TGTGCCAGCAGCCGCTGCCGGGGGAGGGCTGAAGCTTTCTTT.

J is TRBJ1-2 and V is TRBV18; the D is unclear. V was pared by 2 bases and J by 4 bases, with 14 bases between. Germline V gene lookup returns CDR1 KGHSH and CDR2 LQKENI. The CDR3 extends over 15 amino acids. The CDR3 spells CASSPAESGFYGYTF. The CDR3 DNA reads as TGTGCCAGCTCACCAGCGGAGTCCGGGTTCTATGGCTACACCTTC.

The V gene is TRBV27, the J gene TRBJ2-2; D is possibly TRBD1 or TRBD2 (6 bases each). From germline, CDR1 is MNHEY and CDR2 SMNVEV (reference sequence). This CDR3 is 14 amino acids long. Trimming removed 5 bases at V and 4 bases at J, with 11 bases between. The CDR3 DNA reads as TGTGCCAGCAGTGCGGGACAAGGCACCGGGGAGCTGTTTTTT. Translated, it gives CASSAGQGTGELFF.

The chain uses TRBV27 and TRBJ1-5; 7 bases fit TRBD1. V lost 8 bases and J lost 7; bases outside the gene matches: 8. This CDR3 region has 13 residues. The germline V gene encodes CDR1 MNHEY and CDR2 SMNVEV (reference sequence). CDR3 bases: TGTGCCAGCCGGGACAGAAGTGACCAGCCCCAGCATTTT. Its translation is CASRDRSDQPQHF.